These 3 T cell receptor beta chains originate from one sample sequenced in a study of monozygotic twins with cystic fibrosis. Libraries were prepared by immunoSEQ multiplex PCR; TCRdb keeps only in-frame clonotypes and omits some of them. The sample holds more than 12,000 clones, 85% seen once. Sequencing was carried out using blood. These TCRs come from a boy younger than 18 with cystic fibrosis.

The chain couples TRBV18 to TRBJ2-1; D is unclear. The V gene lost 4 bases and the J gene lost 5 bases, with 9 bases spanning the gap. This CDR3 is built from 13 residues. CDR1 and CDR2 (germline): KGHSH, LQKENI. CDR3 sequence reads: CASSLRADNEQFF. CDR3 DNA: TGTGCCAGCTCACTACGGGCCGACAATGAGCAGTTCTTC. The full variable domain, in which reference TRBV18 and TRBJ2-1 provide the parts outside the CDR3, is NAGVMQNPRHLVRRRGQEARLRCSPMKGHSHVYWYRQLPEEGLKFMVYLQKENIIDESGMPKERFSAEFPKEGPSILRIQQVVRGDSAAYFCASSLRADNEQFFGPGTRLTVL.

The chain is built from TRBV7-6 and TRBJ2-5; TRBD2 aligns across 9 bases. The CDR3 is 15 amino acids. CDR1 SGHVS and CDR2 FNYEAQ come from the germline V gene. J was trimmed by 5 bases and V by 5 bases; bases with no gene match: 9. Here the CDR3 DNA reads TGTGCCAGCAGCCCCGCCCGGACTAGCGAGGAGACCCAGTACTTC. This encodes CASSPARTSEETQYF.

The CDR3 here is CASSRGVTQYF. The CDR3 DNA sequence: TGTGCCAGCAGCAGGGGAGTTACGCAGTATTTT. The V call is TRBV5-4, the J call TRBJ2-3; D is perhaps TRBD1 or TRBD2 (5 bases each). The V gene's germline CDR1 is SGHNT and CDR2 YYREEE (reference sequence). Trimming stripped 4 bases from V and 8 bases from J, with 8 bases between. The CDR3 spans 11 residues.